Below, 21 T cell receptor beta chains from the same sample are listed, as sequenced in a study of radiotherapy plus CTLA-4 blockade in lung cancer. Profiling relied on immunoSEQ multiplex PCR, and the TCRdb table lists in-frame clones only, not all of them. The table lists roughly 42,000 clones, around 63% of them singletons. The specimen was peripheral blood, collected from a patient treated with radiotherapy plus ipilimumab. Every receptor here comes from a human donor with non-small cell lung cancer who had a partial response to radiotherapy plus ipilimumab.

In its sample, this clone was seen a few times. The genes are TRBV10-1 and TRBJ2-2; TRBD2 matches at 8 bases. CDR1 WNHNN and CDR2 SYGVQD come from the germline V gene (reference sequence). The V segment lost 6 bases and the J segment 5 bases; nucleotides outside the gene matches: 2. The CDR3 extends over 13 amino acids. The CDR3 sequence: CASSGGGTGELFF. The CDR3 DNA follows: TGCGCCAGCAGCGGGGGGGGGACCGGGGAGCTGTTTTTT.

Worth noting for this clone: The junction does not match germline at one end; this may be a read error. V usage is TRBV2 and J usage is TRBJ2-7, with a possible D match to TRBD2 (6 bases). This CDR3 spans 12 amino acids. Germline V lookup: CDR1 SNHLY, CDR2 FYNNEI. CDR3: CATQGRGREQCF. The DNA for the CDR3 is TGTGCTACCCAGGGAAGGGGACGGGAGCAGTGCTTC.

This clone was picked up one time. V and J are TRBV5-1 and TRBJ2-3; possibly TRBD1 for D (8 bases). Per the germline V gene, CDR1 is SGHRS and CDR2 is YFSETQ. The CDR3 totals 14 residues. Trimming took 6 bases from V and 0 from J, leaving 11 bases between them. The CDR3, as DNA: TGCGCCAGCAACAGGGGGGGGAGCACAGATACGCAGTATTTT. Protein sequence: CASNRGGSTDTQYF.

The chain combines TRBV19 with TRBJ2-3; 7 bases align to TRBD1. Germline V gene lookup returns CDR1 LNHDA and CDR2 SQIVND (reference sequence). CDR3 length: 16 residues. The V segment lost 6 bases and the J segment 0 bases; nucleotides outside the gene matches: 9. The CDR3 nucleotides read TGTGCCAGTAGGCGAGCAGGGGGTACTAGCACAGATACGCAGTATTTT. Encoded protein: CASRRAGGTSTDTQYF.

This clone was detected a few times. The J gene is TRBJ2-2, the V gene TRBV7-2; tentatively, D is TRBD2 (6 bases). Trimming left V 5 bases short and J 3 bases short, with 13 bases between. The CDR3 contains 15 residues. Looked up from germline, CDR1 is SGHTA and CDR2 is FQGNSA. The CDR3 region is CASSPVAVYTGELFF. The CDR3 DNA reads TGTGCCAGCAGCCCGGTAGCGGTATACACCGGGGAGCTGTTTTTT.

The chain's CDR3 is CASRIGTGGSGANVLTF. CDR3 nucleotide sequence: TGTGCCAGTAGGATCGGGACAGGGGGCTCTGGGGCCAACGTCCTGACTTTC. This chain joins TRBV19 and TRBJ2-6; 11 bases agree with TRBD1. CDR3 length equals 17 residues. V trimming: 6 bases; J trimming: 0 bases; junction bases outside the gene matches: 4. The germline V gene encodes CDR1 LNHDA and CDR2 SQIVND (reference sequence).

The gene calls are TRBV7-2 and TRBJ2-5; maybe TRBD1 (5 bases). V dropped 3 bases and J dropped 4 bases, with 12 bases sitting between them. The CDR3 contains 14 residues. Germline values: CDR1 SGHTA, CDR2 FQGNSA. CDR3: CASSFQGMGETQYF. CDR3 in DNA: TGTGCCAGCAGCTTTCAGGGTATGGGAGAGACCCAGTACTTC.

Here the CDR3 reads CATTPSGVNMGEQYF. In DNA form, the CDR3 reads TGTGCCACCACTCCGTCGGGGGTTAACATGGGGGAGCAGTACTTC. V usage is TRBV15 and J usage is TRBJ2-7; D might be TRBD2 (6 bases). The ends were cut back, 7 bases at V and 7 bases at J, with 23 bases in the middle. The germline V gene encodes CDR1 LNHNV and CDR2 YYDKDF (reference sequence). The CDR3 length is 15 residues.

This sequence joins TRBV11-2 and TRBJ2-1; D is unclear. The CDR3 is 17 amino acids. The V end was cut by 4 bases, the J end by 2 bases, with 18 bases between. The germline V gene encodes CDR1 SGHAT and CDR2 FQNNGV. The CDR3: CASSWILAGMTYNEQFF. CDR3 nucleotide sequence: TGTGCCAGCAGCTGGATCTTAGCTGGAATGACCTACAATGAGCAGTTCTTC.

This clone was counted many times. One end of the junction does not line up with germline, which may come from a read error. The chain employs TRBV15 and TRBJ1-4, with a weak D call TRBD1 (6 bases). Germline loops: CDR1 LNHNV, CDR2 YYDKDF (reference sequence). The CDR3 extends over 12 amino acids. The CDR3 sequence is CAARGPGEKLFF. CDR3 nucleotides: TGTGCCGCCAGGGGCCCCGGCGAAAAACTGTTTTTT.

The V call is TRBV7-2, the J call TRBJ2-3; D possibly corresponds to TRBD1 (5 bases). The CDR3 has 13 amino acids. V lost 3 bases, J lost 9 bases, and 13 bases lay in between. Germline V CDR1 and CDR2: SGHTA, FQGNSA. CDR3 nucleotides: TGTGCCAGCAGCTTTGAGCCCCAGGGAACGCAGTATTTT. It codes for CASSFEPQGTQYF. The full variable domain, with the rest looked up from reference TRBV7-2 and TRBJ2-3, is GAGVSQSPSNKVTEKGKDVELRCDPISGHTALYWYRQSLGQGLEFLIYFQGNSAPDKSGLPSDRFSAERTGGSVSTLTIQRTQQEDSAVYLCASSFEPQGTQYFGPGTRLTVL.

The rearrangement links TRBV30 to TRBJ2-2, with TRBD2 as a possible D gene (5 bases). The V end was cut by 8 bases, the J end by 4 bases, with 17 bases between. The CDR3 is made up of 14 amino acids. Germline loops: CDR1 GTSNPN, CDR2 SVGIG (reference sequence). The CDR3, as DNA: TGTGCCCTCGATTTGGGGAGAGGCACCGGGGAGCTGTTTTTT. Its protein is CALDLGRGTGELFF.

A few counts support this clone. This chain uses TRBV19 with TRBJ1-5; tentative D call: TRBD1 (6 bases). CDR1 is LNHDA and CDR2 is SQIVND in the germline V gene (reference sequence). V lost 4 bases and J lost 2, with 15 bases in between. The CDR3 spans 16 residues. This chain's CDR3 is CASSKGDRAGNQPQHF. The CDR3 DNA follows: TGTGCCAGTAGTAAGGGGGACCGGGCCGGCAATCAGCCCCAGCATTTT.

The V and J genes are TRBV6-6 and TRBJ2-1, with D hard to call. Looked up from germline, CDR1 is MNHNY and CDR2 is SVGAGI (reference sequence). The CDR3 is made up of 15 amino acids. V was pared by 3 bases and J by 2 bases, with 11 bases between. The chain's CDR3 is CASSYESSPYNEQFF. The DNA of the CDR3 is TGTGCCAGCAGTTATGAGTCAAGCCCCTACAATGAGCAGTTCTTC.

This chain joins TRBV19 and TRBJ2-7, with 8 bases identical to TRBD1. The CDR3 is 14 residues long. After removal of 1 base from V and 5 bases from J, the junction contained 4 bases not matched to a gene. Germline CDR1 and CDR2: LNHDA and SQIVND (reference sequence). The CDR3 sequence is CASSIGQDRDEQYF. Written as DNA, the CDR3 is TGTGCCAGTAGTATAGGCCAGGACAGGGACGAGCAGTACTTC.

The J gene is TRBJ1-6, the V gene TRBV12-5; no reliable D call. V dropped 1 base and J dropped 10 bases, with 8 bases sitting between them. The CDR3 consists of 13 residues. The germline CDR1 and CDR2 sequences are LGHNT and FRNRAP. Here the CDR3 DNA reads TGTGCTAGTGGTTTGGCCGGGGTATCACCCCTCCACTTT. Translation gives CASGLAGVSPLHF.

The chain links TRBV7-9 to TRBJ1-2, with a weak D call TRBD1 (5 bases). CDR1 and CDR2 (germline): SEHNR, FQNEAQ (reference sequence). V shed 3 bases and J shed 4 bases, with 15 bases lying between them. The CDR3 sequence is 15 residues long. DNA of the CDR3: TGTGCCAGCAGCTTTGGACGGGGGGAAGGCTATGGCTACACCTTC. This sequence encodes CASSFGRGEGYGYTF.

The chain carries TRBV5-1 and TRBJ1-1, with D hard to call. Germline CDR1 reads SGHRS; CDR2 reads YFSETQ. The CDR3 is made up of 14 amino acids. Trimming cost V 0 bases and J 4 bases, with 10 bases left between them. Written as DNA, the CDR3 is TGCGCCAGCAGCTTGGACTCCGCGGGCACTGAAGCTTTCTTT. This codes for CASSLDSAGTEAFF.

DNA for the CDR3: TGTGCCAGCGGGGGGGCGGCCGGCTCCTACGAGCAGTACTTC. It translates to CASGGAAGSYEQYF. The chain employs TRBV5-6 and TRBJ2-7; a possible D gene is TRBD2 (7 bases). The germline CDR1 and CDR2 sequences are SGHDT and YYEEEE. CDR3 size: 14 residues. V was shortened by 7 bases and J by 0 bases, with 14 bases between the two germline ends.

J is TRBJ1-2 and V is TRBV7-6, with D unresolved. Germline CDR1 is SGHVS and CDR2 is FNYEAQ. The CDR3 contains 14 residues. Trimming took 5 bases from V and 4 from J, leaving 14 bases between them. DNA of the CDR3: TGTGCCAGCAGCCCGCGAGAGGAATCCTATGGCTACACCTTC. It encodes CASSPREESYGYTF.

DNA for the CDR3: TGTGCCAGCAGGTCAGGGGTGGGTTACGAGCAGTACTTC. Protein product: CASRSGVGYEQYF. The chain is built from TRBV27 and TRBJ2-7, with a tentative D call TRBD1 (6 bases). The germline V gene has CDR1 MNHEY and CDR2 SMNVEV (reference sequence). This CDR3 has 13 residues. V lost 6 bases to trimming and J lost 4 bases, with 13 bases between them.